What follows describes a single T cell receptor beta chain. The assay was immunoSEQ multiplex PCR, and TCRdb's table has in-frame clones only and misses some. This table has fewer than 120,000 clones, about 87% appearing once. This record belongs to a study of T cell responses to AZD1222 COVID-19 vaccine. This CDR3 is 16 amino acids long. The trim removed 5 bases at V and 3 bases at J, leaving 9 bases unmatched. In germline, CDR1 is KGHSH, CDR2 LQKENI. V and J are TRBV18 and TRBJ2-7; 11 positions agree with TRBD1. The TCR originated in an adult in good health. Sequenced material: peripheral blood, taken on day 0 of AZD1222 vaccination. This CDR3 reads CASSSSGGTGGYEQYF. The CDR3 DNA reads as TGTGCCAGCTCATCATCAGGTGGGACAGGGGGCTACGAGCAGTACTTC. Together with reference TRBV18 and TRBJ2-7, the CDR3 gives the full variable domain: NAGVMQNPRHLVRRRGQEARLRCSPMKGHSHVYWYRQLPEEGLKFMVYLQKENIIDESGMPKERFSAEFPKEGPSILRIQQVVRGDSAAYFCASSSSGGTGGYEQYFGPGTRLTVT.